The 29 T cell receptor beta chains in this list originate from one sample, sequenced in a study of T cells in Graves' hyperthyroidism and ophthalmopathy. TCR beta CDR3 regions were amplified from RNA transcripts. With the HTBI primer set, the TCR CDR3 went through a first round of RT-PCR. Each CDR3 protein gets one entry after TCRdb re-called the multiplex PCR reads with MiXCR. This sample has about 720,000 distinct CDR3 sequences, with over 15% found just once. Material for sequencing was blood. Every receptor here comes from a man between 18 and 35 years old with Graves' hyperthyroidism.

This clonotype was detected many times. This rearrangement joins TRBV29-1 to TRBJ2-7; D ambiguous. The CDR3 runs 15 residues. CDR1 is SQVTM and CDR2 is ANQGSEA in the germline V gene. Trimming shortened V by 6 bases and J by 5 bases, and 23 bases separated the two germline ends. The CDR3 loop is CSVPGVYPHQDEQYF. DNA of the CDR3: TGCAGCGTGCCTGGGGTCTACCCCCACCAGGACGAGCAGTACTTC.

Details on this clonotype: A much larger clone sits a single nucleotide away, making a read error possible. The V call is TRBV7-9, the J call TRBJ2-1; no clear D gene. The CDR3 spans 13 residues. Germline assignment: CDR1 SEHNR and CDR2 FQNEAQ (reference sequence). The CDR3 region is CASSLGSHNEQFF. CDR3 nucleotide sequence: TGTGCCAGCAGCCTCGGCTCCCACAATGAGCAGTTCTTC.

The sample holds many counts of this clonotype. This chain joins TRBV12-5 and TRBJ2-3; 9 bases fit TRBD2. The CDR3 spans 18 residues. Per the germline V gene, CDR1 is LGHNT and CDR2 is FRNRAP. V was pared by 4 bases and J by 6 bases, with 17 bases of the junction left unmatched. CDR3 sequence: CASGSYKAGLAFVDTQYF. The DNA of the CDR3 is TGTGCTAGTGGTTCTTACAAAGCGGGACTAGCTTTCGTGGATACGCAGTATTTT.

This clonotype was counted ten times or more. CDR3 nucleotides: TGCGCCAGCAGTTCCCGACTAGCGGGACCTCCCGAGCAGTACTTC. Translated, it gives CASSSRLAGPPEQYF. V and J are TRBV10-1 and TRBJ2-7, with 11 positions matching TRBD2. V gave up 5 bases and J gave up 6 bases; unmatched junction bases: 9. Germline V gene sequence: CDR1 WNHNN, CDR2 SYGVQD (reference sequence). This CDR3 region has 15 residues.

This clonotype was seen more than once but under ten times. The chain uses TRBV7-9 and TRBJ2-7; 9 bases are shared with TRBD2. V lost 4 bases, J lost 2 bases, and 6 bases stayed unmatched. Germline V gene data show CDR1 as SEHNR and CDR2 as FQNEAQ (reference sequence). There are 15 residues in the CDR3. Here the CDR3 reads CASSSGSGGTYEQYF. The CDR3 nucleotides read TGTGCCAGCAGCTCGGGTAGCGGGGGAACCTACGAGCAGTACTTC.

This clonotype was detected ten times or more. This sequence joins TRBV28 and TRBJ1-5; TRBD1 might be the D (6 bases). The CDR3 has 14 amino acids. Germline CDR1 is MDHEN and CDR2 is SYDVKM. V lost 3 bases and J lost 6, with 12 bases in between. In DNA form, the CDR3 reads TGTGCCAGCAGTTTCCAGGGGAGCCGTCAGCCCCAGCATTTT. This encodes CASSFQGSRQPQHF.

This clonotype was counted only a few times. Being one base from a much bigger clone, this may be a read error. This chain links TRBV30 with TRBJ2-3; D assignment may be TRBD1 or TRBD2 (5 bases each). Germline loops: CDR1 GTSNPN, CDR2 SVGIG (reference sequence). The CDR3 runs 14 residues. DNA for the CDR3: TGTGCCCGGAGACGGGGACGGTCGCAAGATACGCAGTATTTT. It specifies CARRRGRSQDTQYF.

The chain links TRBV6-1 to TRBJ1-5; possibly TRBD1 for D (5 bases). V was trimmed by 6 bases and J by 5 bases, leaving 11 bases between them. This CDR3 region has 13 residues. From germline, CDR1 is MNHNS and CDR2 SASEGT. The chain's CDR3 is CASRLQGDQPQHF. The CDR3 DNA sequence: TGTGCCAGCAGACTCCAGGGAGATCAGCCCCAGCATTTT.

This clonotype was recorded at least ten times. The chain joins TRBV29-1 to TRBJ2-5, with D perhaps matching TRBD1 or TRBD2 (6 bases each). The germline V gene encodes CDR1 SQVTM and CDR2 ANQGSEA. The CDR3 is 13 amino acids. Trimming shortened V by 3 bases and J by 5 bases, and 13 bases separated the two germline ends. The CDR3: CSVEIQGGETQYF. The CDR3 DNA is TGCAGCGTTGAGATACAAGGGGGGGAGACCCAGTACTTC.

DNA for the CDR3: TGTGCCAGCAGTTTGATCGGTGACTCTGGGGCCAACGTCCTGACTTTC. It specifies CASSLIGDSGANVLTF. V usage is TRBV28 and J usage is TRBJ2-6; D is unresolved. The CDR3 length is 16 residues. Per germline, CDR1 MDHEN and CDR2 SYDVKM. V lost 3 bases, J lost 0 bases, and 9 bases lay in between. Full variable domain (outside the CDR3, taken from reference TRBV28 and TRBJ2-6): DVKVTQSSRYLVKRTGEKVFLECVQDMDHENMFWYRQDPGLGLRLIYFSYDVKMKEKGDIPEGYSVSREKKERFSLILESASTNQTSMYLCASSLIGDSGANVLTFGAGSRLTVL.

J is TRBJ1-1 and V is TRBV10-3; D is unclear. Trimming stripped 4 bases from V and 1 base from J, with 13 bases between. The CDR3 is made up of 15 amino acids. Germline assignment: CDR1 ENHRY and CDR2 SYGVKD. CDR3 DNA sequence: TGTGCCATCAGTGGTATCGCAGCGAAGAACACTGAAGCTTTCTTT. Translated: CAISGIAAKNTEAFF.

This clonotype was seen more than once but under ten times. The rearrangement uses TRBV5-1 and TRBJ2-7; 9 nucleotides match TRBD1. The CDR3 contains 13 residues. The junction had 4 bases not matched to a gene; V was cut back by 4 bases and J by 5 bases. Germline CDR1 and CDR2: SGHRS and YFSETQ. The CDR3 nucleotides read TGCGCCAGCAGCAGGACAGGGGTGAACGAGCAGTACTTC. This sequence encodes CASSRTGVNEQYF.

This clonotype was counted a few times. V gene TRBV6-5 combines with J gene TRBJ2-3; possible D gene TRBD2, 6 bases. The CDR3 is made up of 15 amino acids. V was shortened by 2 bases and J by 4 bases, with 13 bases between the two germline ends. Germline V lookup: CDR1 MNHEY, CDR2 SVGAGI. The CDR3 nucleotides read TGTGCCAGCAGTTACGGAGGGAATGATGCAGATACGCAGTATTTT. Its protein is CASSYGGNDADTQYF.

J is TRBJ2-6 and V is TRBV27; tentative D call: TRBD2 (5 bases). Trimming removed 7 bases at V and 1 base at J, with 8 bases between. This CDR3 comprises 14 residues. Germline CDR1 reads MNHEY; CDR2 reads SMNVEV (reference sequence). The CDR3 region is CASKEGSGANVLTF. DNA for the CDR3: TGTGCCAGCAAAGAGGGATCTGGGGCCAACGTCCTGACTTTC.

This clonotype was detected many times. Here the CDR3 DNA reads TGTGCCAGCAGTCGCACCGGGACAGGGAATGAAAAACTGTTTTTT. It translates to CASSRTGTGNEKLFF. V gene TRBV28 combines with J gene TRBJ1-4; 9 bases fit TRBD1. V trimming: 5 bases; J trimming: 5 bases; junction bases outside the gene matches: 6. Germline assignment: CDR1 MDHEN and CDR2 SYDVKM. The CDR3 is 15 amino acids.

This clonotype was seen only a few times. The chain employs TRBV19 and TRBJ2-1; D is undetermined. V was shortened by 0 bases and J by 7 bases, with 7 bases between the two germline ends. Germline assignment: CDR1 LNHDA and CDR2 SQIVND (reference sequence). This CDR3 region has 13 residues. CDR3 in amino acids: CASSIDPGNEQFF. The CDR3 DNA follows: TGTGCCAGTAGTATAGACCCCGGGAATGAGCAGTTCTTC.

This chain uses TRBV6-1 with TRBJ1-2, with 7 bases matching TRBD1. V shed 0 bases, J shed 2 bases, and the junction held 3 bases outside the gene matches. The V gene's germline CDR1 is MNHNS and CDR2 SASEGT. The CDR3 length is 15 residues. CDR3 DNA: TGTGCCAGCAGTGAAGCGAGGGGGCGAAACTATGGCTACACCTTC. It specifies CASSEARGRNYGYTF.

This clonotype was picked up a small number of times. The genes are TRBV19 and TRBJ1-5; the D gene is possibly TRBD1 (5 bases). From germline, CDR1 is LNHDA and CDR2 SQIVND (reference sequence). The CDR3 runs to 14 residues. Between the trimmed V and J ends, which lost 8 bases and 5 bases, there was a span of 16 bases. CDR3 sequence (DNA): TGTGCCAGTTCTGTTTTTGGGGGGGATCAGCCCCAGCATTTT. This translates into CASSVFGGDQPQHF.

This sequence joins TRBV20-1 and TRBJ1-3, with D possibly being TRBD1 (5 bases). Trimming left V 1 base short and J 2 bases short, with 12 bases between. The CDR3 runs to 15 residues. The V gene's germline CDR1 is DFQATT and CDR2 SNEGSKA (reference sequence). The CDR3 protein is CSARASGATGNTIYF. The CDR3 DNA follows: TGCAGTGCTAGAGCGTCCGGGGCCACTGGAAACACCATATATTTT.

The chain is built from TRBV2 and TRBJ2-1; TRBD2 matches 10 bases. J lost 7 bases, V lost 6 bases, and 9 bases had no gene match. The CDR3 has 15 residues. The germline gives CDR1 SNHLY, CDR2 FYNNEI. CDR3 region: CASSNTGTSDNEQFF. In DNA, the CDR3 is TGTGCCAGCAGCAACACCGGGACTAGCGATAATGAGCAGTTCTTC.

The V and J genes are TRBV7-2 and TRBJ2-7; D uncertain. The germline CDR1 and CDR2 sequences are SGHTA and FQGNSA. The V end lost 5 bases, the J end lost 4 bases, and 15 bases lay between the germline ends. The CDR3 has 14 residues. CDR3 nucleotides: TGTGCCAGCAGCGATCAACACACAAAATACGAGCAGTACTTC. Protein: CASSDQHTKYEQYF. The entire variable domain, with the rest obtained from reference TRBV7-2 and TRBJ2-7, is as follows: GAGVSQSPSNKVTEKGKDVELRCDPISGHTALYWYRQSLGQGLEFLIYFQGNSAPDKSGLPSDRFSAERTGGSVSTLTIQRTQQEDSAVYLCASSDQHTKYEQYFGPGTRLTVT.

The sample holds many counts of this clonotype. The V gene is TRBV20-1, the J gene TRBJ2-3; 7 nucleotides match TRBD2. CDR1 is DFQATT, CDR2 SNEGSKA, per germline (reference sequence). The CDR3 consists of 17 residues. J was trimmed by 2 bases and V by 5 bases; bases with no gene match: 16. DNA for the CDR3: TGCAGTGCTTTCTCTAGCGGAGGAAGAGGGGACACAGATACGCAGTATTTT. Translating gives CSAFSSGGRGDTDTQYF.

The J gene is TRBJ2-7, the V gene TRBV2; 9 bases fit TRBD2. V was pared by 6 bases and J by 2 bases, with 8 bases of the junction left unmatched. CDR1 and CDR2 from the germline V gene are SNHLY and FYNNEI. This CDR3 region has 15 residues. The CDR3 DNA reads TGTGCCAGCAGGGATCAGGGACTAGCTGCCTACGAGCAGTACTTC. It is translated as CASRDQGLAAYEQYF.

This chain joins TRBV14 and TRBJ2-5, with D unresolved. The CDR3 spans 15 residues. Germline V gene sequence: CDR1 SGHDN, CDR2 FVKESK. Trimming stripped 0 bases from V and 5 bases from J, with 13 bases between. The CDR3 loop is CASSQDVVLFETQYF. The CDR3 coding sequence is TGTGCCAGCAGCCAAGACGTCGTCTTATTTGAGACCCAGTACTTC.

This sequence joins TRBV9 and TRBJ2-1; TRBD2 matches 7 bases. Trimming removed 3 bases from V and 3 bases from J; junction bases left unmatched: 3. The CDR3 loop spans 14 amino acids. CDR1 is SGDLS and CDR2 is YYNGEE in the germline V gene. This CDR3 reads CASSASGGYNEQFF. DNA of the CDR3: TGTGCCAGCAGCGCCTCGGGGGGCTACAATGAGCAGTTCTTC.

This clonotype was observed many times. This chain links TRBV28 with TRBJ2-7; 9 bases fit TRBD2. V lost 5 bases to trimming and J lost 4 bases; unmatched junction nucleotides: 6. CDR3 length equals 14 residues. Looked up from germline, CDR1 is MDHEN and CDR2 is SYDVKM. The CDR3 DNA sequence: TGTGCCAGCAGTCCCGGACTAGCGCGGTACGAGCAGTACTTC. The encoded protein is CASSPGLARYEQYF.

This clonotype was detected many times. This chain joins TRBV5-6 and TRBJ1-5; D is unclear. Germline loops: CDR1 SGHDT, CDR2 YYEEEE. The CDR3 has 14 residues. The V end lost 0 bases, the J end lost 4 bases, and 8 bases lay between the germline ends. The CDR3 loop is CASSLVGSNQPQHF. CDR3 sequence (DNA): TGTGCCAGCAGCTTGGTAGGTTCTAATCAGCCCCAGCATTTT.

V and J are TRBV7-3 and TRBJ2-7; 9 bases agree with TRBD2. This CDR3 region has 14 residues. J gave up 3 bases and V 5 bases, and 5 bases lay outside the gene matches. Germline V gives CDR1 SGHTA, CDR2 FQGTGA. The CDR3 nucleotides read TGTGCCAGCAGCCCCTATAGCGGGAGCTACGAGCAGTACTTC. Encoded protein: CASSPYSGSYEQYF.

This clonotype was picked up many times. The CDR3 sequence: CASTKTGREKLFF. As DNA, the CDR3 is TGTGCCAGCACCAAGACAGGGAGGGAAAAACTGTTTTTT. The chain links TRBV28 to TRBJ1-4; 7 nucleotides line up with TRBD1. V gave up 7 bases and J gave up 8 bases; unmatched junction bases: 7. The CDR3 has 13 amino acids. Germline V lookup: CDR1 MDHEN, CDR2 SYDVKM.